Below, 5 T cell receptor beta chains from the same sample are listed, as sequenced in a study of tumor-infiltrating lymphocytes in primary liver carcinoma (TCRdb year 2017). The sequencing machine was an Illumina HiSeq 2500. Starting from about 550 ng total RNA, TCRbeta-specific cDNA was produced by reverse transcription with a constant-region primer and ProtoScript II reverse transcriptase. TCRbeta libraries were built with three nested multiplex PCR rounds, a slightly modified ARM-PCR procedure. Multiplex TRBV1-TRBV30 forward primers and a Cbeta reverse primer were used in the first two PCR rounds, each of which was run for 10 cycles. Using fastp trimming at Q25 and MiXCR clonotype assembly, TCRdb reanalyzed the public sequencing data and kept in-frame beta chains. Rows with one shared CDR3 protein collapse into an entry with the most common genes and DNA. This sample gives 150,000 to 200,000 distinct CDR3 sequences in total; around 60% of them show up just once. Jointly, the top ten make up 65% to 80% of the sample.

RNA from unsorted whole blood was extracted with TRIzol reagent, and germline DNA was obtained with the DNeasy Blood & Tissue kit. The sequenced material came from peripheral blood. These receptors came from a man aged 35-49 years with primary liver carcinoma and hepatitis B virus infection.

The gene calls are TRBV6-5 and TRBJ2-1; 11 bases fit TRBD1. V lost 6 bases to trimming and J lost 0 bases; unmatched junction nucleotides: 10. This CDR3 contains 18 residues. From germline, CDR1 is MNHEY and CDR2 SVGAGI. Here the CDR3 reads CASRTGTGGGSSYNEQFF. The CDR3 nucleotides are TGTGCCAGCAGAACCGGGACAGGGGGTGGTAGCTCCTACAATGAGCAGTTCTTC.

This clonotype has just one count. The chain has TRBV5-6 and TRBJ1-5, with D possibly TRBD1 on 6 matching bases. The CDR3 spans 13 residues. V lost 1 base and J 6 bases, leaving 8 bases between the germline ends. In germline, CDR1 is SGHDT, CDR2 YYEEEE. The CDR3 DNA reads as TGTGCCAGCAGCTTGAGGGGGTTTCAGCCCCAGCATTTT. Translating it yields CASSLRGFQPQHF.

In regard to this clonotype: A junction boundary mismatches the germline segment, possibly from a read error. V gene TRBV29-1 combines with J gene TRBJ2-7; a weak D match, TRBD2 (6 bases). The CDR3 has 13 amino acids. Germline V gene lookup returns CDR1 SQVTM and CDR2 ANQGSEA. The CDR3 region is CSVRASAPYGQYF. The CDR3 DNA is TGCAGCGTTAGGGCTAGCGCCCCGTACGGGCAGTACTTC.

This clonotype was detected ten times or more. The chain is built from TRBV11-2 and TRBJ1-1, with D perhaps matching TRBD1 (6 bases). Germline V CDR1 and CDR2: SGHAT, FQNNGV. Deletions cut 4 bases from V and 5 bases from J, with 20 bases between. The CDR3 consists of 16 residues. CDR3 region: CASSSPGGGLGTEAFF. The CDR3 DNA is TGTGCCAGCAGCTCACCCGGGGGGGGCTTGGGGACTGAAGCTTTCTTT.

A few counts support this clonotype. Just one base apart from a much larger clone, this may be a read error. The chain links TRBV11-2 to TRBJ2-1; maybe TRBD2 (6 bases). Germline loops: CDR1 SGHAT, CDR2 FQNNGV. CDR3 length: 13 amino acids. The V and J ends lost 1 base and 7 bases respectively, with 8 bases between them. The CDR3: CASSLVSGNEQFF. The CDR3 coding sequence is TGTGCCAGCAGCTTAGTAAGCGGGAATGAGCAGTTCTTC.